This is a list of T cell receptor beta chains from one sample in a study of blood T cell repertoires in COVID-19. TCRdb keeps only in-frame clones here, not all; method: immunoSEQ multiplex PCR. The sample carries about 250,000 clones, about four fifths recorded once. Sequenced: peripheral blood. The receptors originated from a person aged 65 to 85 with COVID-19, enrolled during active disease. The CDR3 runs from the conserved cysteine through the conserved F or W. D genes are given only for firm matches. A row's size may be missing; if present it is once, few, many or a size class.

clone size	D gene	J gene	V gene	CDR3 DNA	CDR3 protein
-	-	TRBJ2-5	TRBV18	TGTGCCAGCTCACCACAAGCTAAACAAGAGACCCAGTACTTC	CASSPQAKQETQYF
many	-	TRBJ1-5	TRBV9	TGTGCCAGTTCCTATAGTGGGGGGAGCAATCAGCCCCAGCATTTT	CASSYSGGSNQPQHF
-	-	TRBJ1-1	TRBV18	TGTGCCAGCTCACCACTCGGGGAGGACACTGAAGCTTTCTTT	CASSPLGEDTEAFF
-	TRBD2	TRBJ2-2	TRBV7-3	TGTGCCAGCAGCCAGTCCGGACTAGCGGGGGAAACCGGGGAGCTGTTTTTT	CASSQSGLAGETGELFF
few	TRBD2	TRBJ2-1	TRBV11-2	TGTGCCAGCAGAGGGCTAGCGGGGGGGTTATGGAGTGAGCAGTTCTTC	CASRGLAGGLWSEQFF
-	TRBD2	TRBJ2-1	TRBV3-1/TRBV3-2	TGTGCCAGCAGCCAGACTAGCGGGCAGTACAATGAGCAGTTCTTC	CASSQTSGQYNEQFF
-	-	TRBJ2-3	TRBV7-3	TGTGCCAGCAGCTTAAGTTCCGAACGGGGCACAGATACGCAGTATTTT	CASSLSSERGTDTQYF
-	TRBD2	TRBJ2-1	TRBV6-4	TGTGCCAGCAGTGAACGGGGACTAGCGGGAGGGGGATACTCCTACAATGAGCAGTTCTTC	CASSERGLAGGGYSYNEQFF
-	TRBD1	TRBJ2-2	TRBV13	TGTGCCAGCAGCCTTCCCATGGGACAGGGGAACACCGGGGAGCTGTTTTTT	CASSLPMGQGNTGELFF
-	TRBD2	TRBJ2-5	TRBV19	TGTGCCAGTAGTCTGTCTAGCGGGAGCAGCGGGGAGACCCAGTACTTC	CASSLSSGSSGETQYF
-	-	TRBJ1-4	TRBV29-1	TGCAGCGTTGAATTTGGCCAGAATGAAAAACTGTTTTTT	CSVEFGQNEKLFF
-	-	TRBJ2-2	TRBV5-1	TGCGCCAGCAGCTTTTCTAGCCAACGGAGCGGGGAGCTGTTTTTT	CASSFSSQRSGELFF
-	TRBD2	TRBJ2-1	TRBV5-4	TGTGCCAGCAGCCGGGGGACTAGCGAGAATAATGAGCAGTTCTTC	CASSRGTSENNEQFF
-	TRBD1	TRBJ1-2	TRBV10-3	TGTGCCTTCAGGCCTAATACCGGGACAGGGGGCTATGGCTACACCTTC	CAFRPNTGTGGYGYTF
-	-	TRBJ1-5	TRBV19	TGTGCCAGTAGTTCTCGGGTTACGGGGAGCAATCAGCCCCAGCATTTT	CASSSRVTGSNQPQHF
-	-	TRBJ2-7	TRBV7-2	TGTGCCAGCAGCTTAGAGCGGAGGGAGCACGAGCAGTACTTC	CASSLERREHEQYF
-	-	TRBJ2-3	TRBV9	TGTGCCAGCAGCGCCAACGACTTGAAGGGGGATACGCAGTATTTT	CASSANDLKGDTQYF
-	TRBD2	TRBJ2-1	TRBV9	TGTGCCAGCAGCGGCAGGACTAGCGGGACCTACAATGAGCAGTTCTTC	CASSGRTSGTYNEQFF
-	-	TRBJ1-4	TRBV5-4	TGTGCCAGCAGCTCCGGGAGCGGGTCGCTTAATGAAAAACTGTTTTTT	CASSSGSGSLNEKLFF
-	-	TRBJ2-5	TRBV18	TGTGCCAGCTCGGGGGGACCCCAAGAGACCCAGTACTTC	CASSGGPQETQYF
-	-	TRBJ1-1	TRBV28	TGTGCCGGCCGGACAGTGAGGGGCACTGAAGCTTTCTTT	CAGRTVRGTEAFF
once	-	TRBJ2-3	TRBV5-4	TGTGCCAGCAACCCCTCGATCGGGGGGCCGGCAGATACGCAGTATTTT	CASNPSIGGPADTQYF